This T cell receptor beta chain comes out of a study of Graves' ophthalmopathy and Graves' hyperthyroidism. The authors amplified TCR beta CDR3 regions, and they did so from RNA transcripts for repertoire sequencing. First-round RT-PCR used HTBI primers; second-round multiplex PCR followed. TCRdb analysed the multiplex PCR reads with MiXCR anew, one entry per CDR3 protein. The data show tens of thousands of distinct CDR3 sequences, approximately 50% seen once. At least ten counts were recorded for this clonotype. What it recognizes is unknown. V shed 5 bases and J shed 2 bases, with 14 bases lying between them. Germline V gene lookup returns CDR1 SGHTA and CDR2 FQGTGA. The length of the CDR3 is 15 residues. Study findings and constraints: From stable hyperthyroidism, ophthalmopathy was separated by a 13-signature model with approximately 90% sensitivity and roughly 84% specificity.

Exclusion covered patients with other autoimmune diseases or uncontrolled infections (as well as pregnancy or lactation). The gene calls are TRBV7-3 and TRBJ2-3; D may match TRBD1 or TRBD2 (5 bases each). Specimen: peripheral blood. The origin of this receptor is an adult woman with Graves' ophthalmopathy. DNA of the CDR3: TGTGCCAGCAGCCCCACCGGGACCTTCACAGATACGCAGTATTTT. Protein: CASSPTGTFTDTQYF.